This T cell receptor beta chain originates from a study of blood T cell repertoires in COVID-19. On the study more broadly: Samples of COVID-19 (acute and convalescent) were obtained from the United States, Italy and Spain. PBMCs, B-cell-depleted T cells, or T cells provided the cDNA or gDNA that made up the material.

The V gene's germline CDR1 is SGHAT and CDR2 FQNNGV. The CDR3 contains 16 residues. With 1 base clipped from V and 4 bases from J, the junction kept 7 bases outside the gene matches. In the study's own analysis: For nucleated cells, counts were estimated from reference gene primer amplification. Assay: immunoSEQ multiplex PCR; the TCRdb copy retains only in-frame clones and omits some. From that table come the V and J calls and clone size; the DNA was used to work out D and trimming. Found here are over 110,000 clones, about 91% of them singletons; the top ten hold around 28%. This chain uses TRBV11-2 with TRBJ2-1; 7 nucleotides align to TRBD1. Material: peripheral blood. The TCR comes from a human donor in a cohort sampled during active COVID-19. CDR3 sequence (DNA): TGTGCCAGCAGCTTAGCGTTGACAGGGAATTACAATGAGCAGTTCTTC. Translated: CASSLALTGNYNEQFF. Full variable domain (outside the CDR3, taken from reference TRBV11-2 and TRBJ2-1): EAGVAQSPRYKIIEKRQSVAFWCNPISGHATLYWYQQILGQGPKLLIQFQNNGVVDDSQLPKDRFSAERLKGVDSTLKIQPAKLEDSAVYLCASSLALTGNYNEQFFGPGTRLTVL.